This T cell receptor (beta chain) is drawn from a study of radiotherapy plus CTLA-4 blockade in lung cancer. After removal of 6 bases from V and 0 bases from J, the junction contained 5 bases not matched to a gene. Germline CDR1 reads MNHNS; CDR2 reads SASEGT. CDR3 length: 15 amino acids. Clones were sequenced by immunoSEQ multiplex PCR, and TCRdb holds only the in-frame ones, with some missing. The sample comprises about 45,000 clones, 76% of which are singletons, and around 8.3% rests with the top ten. This clonotype was sampled from a human donor with non-small cell lung cancer who had stable disease on radiotherapy plus ipilimumab. The material was peripheral blood, obtained from a patient treated with radiotherapy plus ipilimumab. V gene TRBV6-1 combines with J gene TRBJ1-5; TRBD1 aligns across 7 bases. The CDR3 region is CASSLTGASNQPQHF. The CDR3 nucleotides are TGTGCCAGCAGCCTCACAGGGGCTAGCAATCAGCCCCAGCATTTT.